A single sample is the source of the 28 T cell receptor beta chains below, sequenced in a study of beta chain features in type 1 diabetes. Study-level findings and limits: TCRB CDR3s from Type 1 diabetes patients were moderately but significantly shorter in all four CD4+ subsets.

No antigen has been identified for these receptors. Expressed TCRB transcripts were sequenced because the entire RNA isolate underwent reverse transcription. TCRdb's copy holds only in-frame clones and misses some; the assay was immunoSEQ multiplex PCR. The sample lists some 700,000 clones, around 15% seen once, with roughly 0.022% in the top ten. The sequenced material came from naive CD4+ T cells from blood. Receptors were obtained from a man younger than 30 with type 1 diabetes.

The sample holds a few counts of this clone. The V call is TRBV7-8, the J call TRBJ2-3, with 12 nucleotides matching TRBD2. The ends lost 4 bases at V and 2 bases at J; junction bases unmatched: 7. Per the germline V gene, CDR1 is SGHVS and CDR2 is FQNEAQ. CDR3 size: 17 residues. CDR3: CASSSQTSGGFTDTQYF. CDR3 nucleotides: TGTGCCAGCAGCTCCCAGACTAGCGGGGGATTCACAGATACGCAGTATTTT.

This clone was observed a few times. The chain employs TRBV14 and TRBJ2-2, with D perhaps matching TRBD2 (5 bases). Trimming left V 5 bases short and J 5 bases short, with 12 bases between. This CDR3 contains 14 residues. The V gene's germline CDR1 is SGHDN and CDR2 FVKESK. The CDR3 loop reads CASSWRLATGELFF. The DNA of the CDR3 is TGTGCCAGCAGCTGGAGGTTGGCGACCGGGGAGCTGTTTTTT. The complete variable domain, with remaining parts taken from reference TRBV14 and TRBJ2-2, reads EAGVTQFPSHSVIEKGQTVTLRCDPISGHDNLYWYRRVMGKEIKFLLHFVKESKQDESGMPNNRFLAERTGGTYSTLKVQPAELEDSGVYFCASSWRLATGELFFGEGSRLTVL.

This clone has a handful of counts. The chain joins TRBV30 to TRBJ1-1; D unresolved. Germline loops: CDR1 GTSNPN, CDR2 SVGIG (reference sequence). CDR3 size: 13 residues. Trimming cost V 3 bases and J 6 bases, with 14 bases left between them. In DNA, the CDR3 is TGTGCCTGGAGACTAGGGCCCTTCGCTGAAGCTTTCTTT. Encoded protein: CAWRLGPFAEAFF. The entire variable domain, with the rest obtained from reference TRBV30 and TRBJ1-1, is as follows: SQTIHQWPATLVQPVGSPLSLECTVEGTSNPNLYWYRQAAGRGLQLLFYSVGIGQISSEVPQNLSASRPQDRQFILSSKKLLLSDSGFYLCAWRLGPFAEAFFGQGTRLTVV.

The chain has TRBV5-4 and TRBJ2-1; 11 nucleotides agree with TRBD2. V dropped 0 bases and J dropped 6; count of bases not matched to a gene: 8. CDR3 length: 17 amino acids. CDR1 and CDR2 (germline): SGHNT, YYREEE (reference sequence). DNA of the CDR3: TGTGCCAGCAGCTTGGGTCGTACTAGCGGGGGAGCCAATGAGCAGTTCTTC. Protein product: CASSLGRTSGGANEQFF.

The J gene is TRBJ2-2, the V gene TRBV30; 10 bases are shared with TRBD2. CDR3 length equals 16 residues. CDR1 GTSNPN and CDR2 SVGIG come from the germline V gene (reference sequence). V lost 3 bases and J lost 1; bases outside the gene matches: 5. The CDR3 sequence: CAWSPRTSGNTGELFF. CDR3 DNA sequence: TGTGCCTGGAGCCCGAGGACTAGCGGGAACACCGGGGAGCTGTTTTTT. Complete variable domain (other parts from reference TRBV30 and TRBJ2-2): SQTIHQWPATLVQPVGSPLSLECTVEGTSNPNLYWYRQAAGRGLQLLFYSVGIGQISSEVPQNLSASRPQDRQFILSSKKLLLSDSGFYLCAWSPRTSGNTGELFFGEGSRLTVL.

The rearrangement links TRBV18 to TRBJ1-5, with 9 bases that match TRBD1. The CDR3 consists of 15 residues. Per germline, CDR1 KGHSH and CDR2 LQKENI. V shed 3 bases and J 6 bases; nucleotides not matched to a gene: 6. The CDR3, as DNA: TGTGCCAGCTCACCGTGGACAGGGGATGGTCAGCCCCAGCATTTT. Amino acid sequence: CASSPWTGDGQPQHF.

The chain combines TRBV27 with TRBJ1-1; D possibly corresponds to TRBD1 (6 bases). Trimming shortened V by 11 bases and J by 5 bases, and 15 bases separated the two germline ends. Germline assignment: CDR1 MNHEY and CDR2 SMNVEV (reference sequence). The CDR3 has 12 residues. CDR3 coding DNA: TGTGCCTCGGCGGGCAGGGGTACTGAAGCTTTCTTT. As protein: CASAGRGTEAFF.

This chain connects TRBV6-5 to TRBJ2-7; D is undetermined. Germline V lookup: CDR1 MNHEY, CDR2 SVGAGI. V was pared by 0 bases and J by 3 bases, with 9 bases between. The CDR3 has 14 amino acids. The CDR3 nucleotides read TGTGCCAGCAGTTACTCCGTGAATCACTACGAGCAGTACTTC. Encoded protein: CASSYSVNHYEQYF.

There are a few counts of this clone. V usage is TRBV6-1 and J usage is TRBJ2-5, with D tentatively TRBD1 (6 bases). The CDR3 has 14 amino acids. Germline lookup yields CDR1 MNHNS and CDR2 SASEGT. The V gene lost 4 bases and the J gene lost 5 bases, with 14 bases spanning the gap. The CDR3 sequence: CASSGRGVGETQYF. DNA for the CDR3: TGTGCCAGCAGTGGCAGGGGCGTCGGGGAGACCCAGTACTTC.

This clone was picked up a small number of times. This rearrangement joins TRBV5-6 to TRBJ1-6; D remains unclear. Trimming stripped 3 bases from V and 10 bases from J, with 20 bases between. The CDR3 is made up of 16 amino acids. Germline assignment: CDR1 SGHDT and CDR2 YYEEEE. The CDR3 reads CASSSLLVRGVSPLHF. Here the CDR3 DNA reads TGTGCCAGCAGCTCCCTCCTCGTTCGTGGTGTCTCACCCCTCCACTTT.

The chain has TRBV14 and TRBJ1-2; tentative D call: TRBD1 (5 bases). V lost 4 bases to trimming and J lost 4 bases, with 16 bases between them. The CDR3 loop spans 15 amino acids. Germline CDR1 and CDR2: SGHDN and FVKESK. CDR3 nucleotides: TGTGCCAGCAGCCTCGCCGGAACAGGCGTCTATGGCTACACCTTC. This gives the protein CASSLAGTGVYGYTF.

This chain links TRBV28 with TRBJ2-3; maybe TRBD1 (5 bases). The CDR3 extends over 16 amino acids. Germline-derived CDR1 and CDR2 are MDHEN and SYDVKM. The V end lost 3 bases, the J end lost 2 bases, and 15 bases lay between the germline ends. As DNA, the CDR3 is TGTGCCAGCAGTTTGGTTCAGGGCTCCTCCACAGATACGCAGTATTTT. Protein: CASSLVQGSSTDTQYF.

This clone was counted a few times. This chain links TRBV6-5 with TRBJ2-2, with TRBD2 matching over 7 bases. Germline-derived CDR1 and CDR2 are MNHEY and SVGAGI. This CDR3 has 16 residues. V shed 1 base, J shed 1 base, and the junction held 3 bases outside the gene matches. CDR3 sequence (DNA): TGTGCCAGCAGTTACTTGAGCGGGGAGAACACCGGGGAGCTGTTTTTT. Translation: CASSYLSGENTGELFF.

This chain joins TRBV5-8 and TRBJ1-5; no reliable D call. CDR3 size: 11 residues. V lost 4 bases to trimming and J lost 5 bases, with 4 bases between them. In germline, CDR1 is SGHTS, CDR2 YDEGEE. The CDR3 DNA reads TGTGCCAGCAGCGAACATCAGCCCCAGCATTTT. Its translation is CASSEHQPQHF.

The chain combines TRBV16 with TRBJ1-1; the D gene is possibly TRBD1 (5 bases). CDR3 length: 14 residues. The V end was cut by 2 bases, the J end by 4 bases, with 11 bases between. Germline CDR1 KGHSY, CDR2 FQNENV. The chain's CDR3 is CASSQGLGVTEAFF. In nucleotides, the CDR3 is TGTGCCAGCAGCCAAGGCCTAGGGGTCACTGAAGCTTTCTTT.

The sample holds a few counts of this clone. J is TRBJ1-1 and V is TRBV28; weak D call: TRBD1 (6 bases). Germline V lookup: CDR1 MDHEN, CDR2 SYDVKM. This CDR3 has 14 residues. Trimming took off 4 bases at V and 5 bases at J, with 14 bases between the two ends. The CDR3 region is CASSSPQGETEAFF. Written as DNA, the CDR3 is TGTGCCAGCAGTTCCCCACAGGGTGAGACTGAAGCTTTCTTT.

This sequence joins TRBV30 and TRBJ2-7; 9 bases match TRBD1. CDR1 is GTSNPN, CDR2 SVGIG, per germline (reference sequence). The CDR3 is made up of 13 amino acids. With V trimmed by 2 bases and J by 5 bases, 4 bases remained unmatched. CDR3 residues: CAWSPGTGNEQYF. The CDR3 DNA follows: TGTGCCTGGAGTCCCGGGACAGGGAACGAGCAGTACTTC.

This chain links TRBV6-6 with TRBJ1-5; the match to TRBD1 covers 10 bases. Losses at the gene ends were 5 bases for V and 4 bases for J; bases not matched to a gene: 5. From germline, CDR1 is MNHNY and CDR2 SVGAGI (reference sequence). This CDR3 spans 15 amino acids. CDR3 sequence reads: CASSHGTGANQPQHF. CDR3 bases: TGTGCCAGCAGTCACGGGACAGGGGCTAATCAGCCCCAGCATTTT.

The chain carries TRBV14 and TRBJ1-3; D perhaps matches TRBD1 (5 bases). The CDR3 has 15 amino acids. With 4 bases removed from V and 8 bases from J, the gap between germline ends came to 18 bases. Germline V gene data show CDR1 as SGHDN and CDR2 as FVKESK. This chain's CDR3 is CASSPLEGKVYTIYF. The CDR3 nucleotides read TGTGCCAGCAGCCCCCTGGAGGGGAAGGTGTACACCATATATTTT.

The CDR3 sequence: CASSSTLETQYF. In DNA, the CDR3 is TGTGCCAGCAGTTCCACCCTAGAGACCCAGTACTTC. V gene TRBV6-5 combines with J gene TRBJ2-5; D not certain. The germline gives CDR1 MNHEY, CDR2 SVGAGI. The V and J ends lost 4 bases and 4 bases respectively, with 7 bases between them. CDR3 size: 12 residues.

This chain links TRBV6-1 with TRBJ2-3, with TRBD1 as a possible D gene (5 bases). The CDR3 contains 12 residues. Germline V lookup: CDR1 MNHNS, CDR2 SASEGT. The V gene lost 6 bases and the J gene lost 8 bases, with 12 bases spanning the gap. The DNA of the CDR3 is TGTGCCAGCAGGGAGACAGAAGCTACGCAGTATTTT. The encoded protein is CASRETEATQYF.

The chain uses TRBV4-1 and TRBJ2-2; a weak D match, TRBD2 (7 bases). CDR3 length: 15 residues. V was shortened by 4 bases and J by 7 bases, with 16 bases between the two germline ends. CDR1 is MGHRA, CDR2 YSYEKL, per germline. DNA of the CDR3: TGCGCCAGCAGCCCCTCCCGGGGGGCCGGCGGGGAGCTGTTTTTT. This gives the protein CASSPSRGAGGELFF.

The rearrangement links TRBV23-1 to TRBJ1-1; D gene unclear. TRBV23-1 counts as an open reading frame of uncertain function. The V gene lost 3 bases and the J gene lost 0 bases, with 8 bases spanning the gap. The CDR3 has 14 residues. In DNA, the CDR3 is TGCGCCAGCAGTCAGGGATTGATGAACACTGAAGCTTTCTTT. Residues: CASSQGLMNTEAFF.

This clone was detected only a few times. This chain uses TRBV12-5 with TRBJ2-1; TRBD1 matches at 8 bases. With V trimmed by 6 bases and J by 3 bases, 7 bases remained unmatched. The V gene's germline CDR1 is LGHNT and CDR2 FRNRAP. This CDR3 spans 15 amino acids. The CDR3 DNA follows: TGTGCTAGTGGCCCTGGACAGGGTCTCTACAATGAGCAGTTCTTC. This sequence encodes CASGPGQGLYNEQFF.

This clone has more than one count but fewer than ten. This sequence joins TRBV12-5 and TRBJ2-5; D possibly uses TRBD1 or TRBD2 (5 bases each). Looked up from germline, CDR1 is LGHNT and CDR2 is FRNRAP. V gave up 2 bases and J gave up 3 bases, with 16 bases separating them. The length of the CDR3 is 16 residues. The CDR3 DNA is TGTGCTAGTGGTTTGTCACAGTGGGGGACGGAAGAGACCCAGTACTTC. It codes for CASGLSQWGTEETQYF.

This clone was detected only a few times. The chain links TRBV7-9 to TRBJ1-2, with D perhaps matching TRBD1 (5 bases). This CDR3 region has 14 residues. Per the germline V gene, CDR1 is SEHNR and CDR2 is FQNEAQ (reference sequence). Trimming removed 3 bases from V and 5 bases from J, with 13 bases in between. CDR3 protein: CASSLARDLYGYTF. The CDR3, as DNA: TGTGCCAGCAGCTTGGCGAGGGACCTATATGGCTACACCTTC.

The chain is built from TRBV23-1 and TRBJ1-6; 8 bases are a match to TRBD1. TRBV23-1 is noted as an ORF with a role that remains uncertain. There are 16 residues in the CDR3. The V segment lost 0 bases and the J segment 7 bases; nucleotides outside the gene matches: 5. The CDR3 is CASSQSSQGGNSPLHF. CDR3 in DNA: TGCGCCAGCAGTCAATCCTCACAGGGGGGAAATTCACCCCTCCACTTT.

CDR3: CASSPQSGTGDSPLHF. CDR3 in DNA: TGTGCCAGCTCACCACAGTCCGGGACAGGGGATTCACCCCTCCACTTT. V usage is TRBV18 and J usage is TRBJ1-6; TRBD1 aligns across 10 bases. This CDR3 is built from 16 residues. V trimming: 1 base; J trimming: 8 bases; junction bases outside the gene matches: 5. Looked up from germline, CDR1 is KGHSH and CDR2 is LQKENI. The full variable domain, its missing parts supplied by reference TRBV18 and TRBJ1-6, is NAGVMQNPRHLVRRRGQEARLRCSPMKGHSHVYWYRQLPEEGLKFMVYLQKENIIDESGMPKERFSAEFPKEGPSILRIQQVVRGDSAAYFCASSPQSGTGDSPLHFGNGTRLTVT.